This T cell receptor (beta chain) was identified in a study of blood T cell repertoires in COVID-19. Turning to the study itself: The study drew acute and convalescent COVID-19 samples from the United States, Italy and Spain. Nucleic acid was either cDNA or gDNA, and it came from T cells, B-cell-depleted T cells, or PBMCs.

This CDR3 is built from 14 residues. Germline assignment: CDR1 SGHRS and CDR2 YFSETQ. V lost 0 bases to trimming and J lost 4 bases, with 7 bases between them. In the source study's methods: Reference gene primer amplification gave nucleated cell count estimates. Clones were read by immunoSEQ multiplex PCR, and TCRdb kept only the in-frame ones, dropping some. V, J and clone size reflect that table, while D and trimming were determined from the DNA. Of roughly 100,000 clones in the sample, 80% to 90% were seen once. The genes are TRBV5-1 and TRBJ2-2, with D possibly TRBD1 on 5 matching bases. The sequence came from a woman aged 55-75 years with acute or convalescent COVID-19. The sequenced sample consisted of peripheral blood. The CDR3 spells CASSLGTGTGELFF. CDR3 in DNA: TGCGCCAGCAGCTTGGGAACAGGCACCGGGGAGCTGTTTTTT. The variable domain in full, completed from reference TRBV5-1 and TRBJ2-2, reads KAGVTQTPRYLIKTRGQQVTLSCSPISGHRSVSWYQQTPGQGLQFLFEYFSETQRNKGNFPGRFSGRQFSNSRSEMNVSTLELGDSALYLCASSLGTGTGELFFGEGSRLTVL.